These 5 T cell receptor beta chains came from one sample sequenced in a study of T-cell reconstitution after alpha-beta-depleted transplantation in children. Unique molecular identifiers featured in how the TCRbeta library was prepared. TCRdb passed the PCR reads through MiXCR, listing each CDR3 protein once. The sample has almost 600,000 distinct CDR3 sequences; 25% to 30% are singletons. The sequencing here drew on PBMCs, taken before TCRalphabeta/CD19-depleted stem cell transplant. These receptors were obtained from a boy in the first two years of life with Wiskott-Aldrich syndrome, due to receive a stem cell transplant.

This clonotype was found a few times. This chain connects TRBV5-1 to TRBJ2-7, with D possibly being TRBD1 or TRBD2 (6 bases each). Per the germline V gene, CDR1 is SGHRS and CDR2 is YFSETQ. This CDR3 contains 17 residues. V was cut by 4 bases and J by 0 bases, with 20 bases left in between. CDR3 amino acids: CASSTGATSKGSYEQYF. CDR3 DNA: TGCGCCAGCAGCACGGGGGCGACGTCTAAGGGCTCCTACGAGCAGTACTTC.

This chain joins TRBV10-2 and TRBJ2-7; 7 nucleotides agree with TRBD2. The CDR3 covers 14 residues. Unmatched junction bases numbered 5, after V lost 2 bases and J lost 4 bases. Germline assignment: CDR1 WSHSY and CDR2 SAAADI. As DNA, the CDR3 is TGCGCCAGCAGTGAGCGACTAGCTCCATACGAGCAGTACTTC. It is translated as CASSERLAPYEQYF.

The V gene is TRBV15, the J gene TRBJ2-5; TRBD2 matches 8 bases. Per the germline V gene, CDR1 is LNHNV and CDR2 is YYDKDF (reference sequence). The CDR3 consists of 16 residues. V was pared by 0 bases and J by 1 base, with 4 bases of the junction left unmatched. The CDR3 nucleotides are TGTGCCACCAGCAGAGACAAGCGGGAGACCCAAGAGACCCAGTACTTC. Translation: CATSRDKRETQETQYF.

V gene TRBV5-1 combines with J gene TRBJ2-2, with unresolved D. The CDR3 length is 15 residues. CDR1 and CDR2 from the germline V gene are SGHRS and YFSETQ. V was shortened by 4 bases and J by 0 bases, with 10 bases between the two germline ends. CDR3 DNA: TGCGCCAGCAGCCCCTTGACTTCGAACACCGGGGAGCTGTTTTTT. Its translation: CASSPLTSNTGELFF. The whole variable domain, remainder taken from reference TRBV5-1 and TRBJ2-2, is KAGVTQTPRYLIKTRGQQVTLSCSPISGHRSVSWYQQTPGQGLQFLFEYFSETQRNKGNFPGRFSGRQFSNSRSEMNVSTLELGDSALYLCASSPLTSNTGELFFGEGSRLTVL.

The chain joins TRBV7-7 to TRBJ2-6; maybe TRBD1 (5 bases). The CDR3 loop spans 14 amino acids. V was cut by 1 base and J by 15 bases, with 16 bases left in between. Germline V CDR1 and CDR2: SSHAT, FNYEAQ (reference sequence). CDR3 sequence reads: CASSLGPGANGLTF. The CDR3 DNA reads TGTGCCAGCAGCTTAGGGCCTGGGGCCAATGGCCTGACTTTC.